This T cell receptor beta chain was sequenced for a study of high-grade serous ovarian cancer treatment subgroups. Tumor samples were obtained before definitive surgery or chemotherapy. This CDR3 has 14 amino acids. The germline CDR1 and CDR2 sequences are SEHNR and FQNEAQ (reference sequence). V dropped 4 bases and J dropped 8 bases, with 15 bases sitting between them. Assay used: immunoSEQ multiplex PCR; TCRdb lists only in-frame clones, some missing. The sample lists about 30,000 clones, around 80% seen once, with around 1.9% in the top ten. The receptor comes from a human donor with high-grade serous ovarian cancer. Sequences were obtained from tumor tissue. The V gene is TRBV7-9, the J gene TRBJ2-1; weak D call: TRBD1 (6 bases). The CDR3 sequence: CASSSKNRAHEQFF. The CDR3 DNA reads as TGTGCCAGCAGCTCGAAGAACAGGGCCCATGAGCAGTTCTTC. The whole variable domain, remainder taken from reference TRBV7-9 and TRBJ2-1, is DTGVSQNPRHKITKRGQNVTFRCDPISEHNRLYWYRQTLGQGPEFLTYFQNEAQLEKSRLLSDRFSAERPKGSFSTLEIQRTEQGDSAMYLCASSSKNRAHEQFFGPGTRLTVL.